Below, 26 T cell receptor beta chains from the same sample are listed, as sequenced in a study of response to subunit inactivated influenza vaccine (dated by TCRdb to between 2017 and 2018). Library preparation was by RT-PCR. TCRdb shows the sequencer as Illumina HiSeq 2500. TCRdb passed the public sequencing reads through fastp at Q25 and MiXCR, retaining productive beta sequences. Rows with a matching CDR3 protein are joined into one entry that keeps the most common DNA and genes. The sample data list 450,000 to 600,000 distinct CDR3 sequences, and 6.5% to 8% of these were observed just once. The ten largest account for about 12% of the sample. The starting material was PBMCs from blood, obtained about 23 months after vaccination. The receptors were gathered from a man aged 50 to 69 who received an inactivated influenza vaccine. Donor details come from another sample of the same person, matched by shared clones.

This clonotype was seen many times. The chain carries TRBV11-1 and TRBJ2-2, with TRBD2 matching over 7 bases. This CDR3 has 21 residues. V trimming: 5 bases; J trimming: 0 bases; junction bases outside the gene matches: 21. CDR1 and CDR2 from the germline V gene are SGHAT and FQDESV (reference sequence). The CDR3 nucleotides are TGTGCCAGCAGCCCTAAGCGGGGCGCACTGATTAAACCTACGAACACCGGGGAGCTGTTTTTT. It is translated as CASSPKRGALIKPTNTGELFF.

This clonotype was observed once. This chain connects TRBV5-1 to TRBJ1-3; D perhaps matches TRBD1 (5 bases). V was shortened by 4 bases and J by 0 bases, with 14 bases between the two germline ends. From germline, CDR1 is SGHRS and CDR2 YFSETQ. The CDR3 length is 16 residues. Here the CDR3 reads CASSPSPGDSGNTIYF. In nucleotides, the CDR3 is TGCGCCAGCAGCCCAAGCCCGGGGGACTCTGGAAACACCATATATTTT.

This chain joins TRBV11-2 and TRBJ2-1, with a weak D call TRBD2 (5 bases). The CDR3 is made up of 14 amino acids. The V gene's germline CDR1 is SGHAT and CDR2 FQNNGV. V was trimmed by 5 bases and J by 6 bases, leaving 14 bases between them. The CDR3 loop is CASSTGLPGNEQFF. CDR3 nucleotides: TGTGCCAGCAGCACCGGACTGCCCGGCAATGAGCAGTTCTTC.

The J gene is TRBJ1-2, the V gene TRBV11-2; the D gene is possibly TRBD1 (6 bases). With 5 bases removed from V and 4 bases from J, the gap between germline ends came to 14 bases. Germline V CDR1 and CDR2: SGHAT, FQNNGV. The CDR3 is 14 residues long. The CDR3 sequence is CASSQRGGAYGYTF. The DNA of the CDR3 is TGTGCCAGCAGCCAGAGGGGGGGCGCCTATGGCTACACCTTC.

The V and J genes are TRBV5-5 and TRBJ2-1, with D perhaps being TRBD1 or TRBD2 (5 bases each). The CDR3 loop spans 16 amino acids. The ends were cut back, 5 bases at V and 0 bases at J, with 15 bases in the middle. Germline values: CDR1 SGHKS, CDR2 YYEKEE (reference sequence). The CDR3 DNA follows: TGTGCCAGCAGACAGTGGGGCACTAGCTCCTACAATGAGCAGTTCTTC. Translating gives CASRQWGTSSYNEQFF.

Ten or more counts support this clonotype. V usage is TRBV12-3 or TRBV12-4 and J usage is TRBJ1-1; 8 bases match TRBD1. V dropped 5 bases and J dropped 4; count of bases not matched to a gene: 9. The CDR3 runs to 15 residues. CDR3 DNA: TGTGCCAGCAGTCAAGGACAGGGCGGTGGCACTGAAGCTTTCTTT. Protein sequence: CASSQGQGGGTEAFF.

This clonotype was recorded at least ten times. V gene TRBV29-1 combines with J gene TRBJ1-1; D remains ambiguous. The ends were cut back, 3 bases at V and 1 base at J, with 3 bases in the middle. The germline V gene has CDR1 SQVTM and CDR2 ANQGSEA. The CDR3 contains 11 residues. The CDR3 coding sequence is TGCAGCGTTGACAGGAACACTGAAGCTTTCTTT. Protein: CSVDRNTEAFF.

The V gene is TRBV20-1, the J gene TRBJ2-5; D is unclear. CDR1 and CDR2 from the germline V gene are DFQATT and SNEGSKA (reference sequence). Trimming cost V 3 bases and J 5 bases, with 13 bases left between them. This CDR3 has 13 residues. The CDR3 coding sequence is TGCAGTGCTAGTAGTAGGATCTTGGAGACCCAGTACTTC. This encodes CSASSRILETQYF.

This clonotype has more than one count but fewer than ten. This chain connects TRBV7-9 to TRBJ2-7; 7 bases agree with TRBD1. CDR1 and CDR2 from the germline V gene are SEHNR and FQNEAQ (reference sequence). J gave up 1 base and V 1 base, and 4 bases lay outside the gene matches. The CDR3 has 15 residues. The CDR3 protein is CASSLGQGSSYEQYF. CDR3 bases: TGTGCCAGCAGCTTAGGACAGGGCTCATCCTACGAGCAGTACTTC. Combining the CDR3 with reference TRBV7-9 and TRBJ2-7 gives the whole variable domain DTGVSQNPRHKITKRGQNVTFRCDPISEHNRLYWYRQTLGQGPEFLTYFQNEAQLEKSRLLSDRFSAERPKGSFSTLEIQRTEQGDSAMYLCASSLGQGSSYEQYFGPGTRLTVT.

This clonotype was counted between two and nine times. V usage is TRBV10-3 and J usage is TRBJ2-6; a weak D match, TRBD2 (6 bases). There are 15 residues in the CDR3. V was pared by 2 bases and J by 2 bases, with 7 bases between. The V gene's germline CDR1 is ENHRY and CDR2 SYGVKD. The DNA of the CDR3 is TGTGCCATCAGTGAGCGGGAGACTGGGGCCAACGTCCTGACTTTC. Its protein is CAISERETGANVLTF.

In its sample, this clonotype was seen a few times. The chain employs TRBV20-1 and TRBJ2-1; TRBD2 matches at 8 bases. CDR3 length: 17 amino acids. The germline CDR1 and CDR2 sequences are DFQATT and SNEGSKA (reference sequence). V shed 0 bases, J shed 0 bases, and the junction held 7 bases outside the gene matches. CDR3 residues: CSARDISGDSSYNEQFF. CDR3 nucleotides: TGCAGTGCTAGAGACATTAGCGGGGATAGCTCCTACAATGAGCAGTTCTTC.

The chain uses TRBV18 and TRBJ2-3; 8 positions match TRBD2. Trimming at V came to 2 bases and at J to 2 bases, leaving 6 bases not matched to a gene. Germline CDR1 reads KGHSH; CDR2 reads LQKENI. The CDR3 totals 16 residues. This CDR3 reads CASSPRASGFTDTQYF. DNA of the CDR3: TGTGCCAGCTCACCAAGGGCTAGCGGGTTCACAGATACGCAGTATTTT.

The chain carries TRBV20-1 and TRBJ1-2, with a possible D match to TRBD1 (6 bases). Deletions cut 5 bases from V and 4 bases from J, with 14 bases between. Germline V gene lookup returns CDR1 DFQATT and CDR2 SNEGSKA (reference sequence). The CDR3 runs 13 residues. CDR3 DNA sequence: TGCAGTGCTTTGAAACGAGGGGGCTATGGCTACACCTTC. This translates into CSALKRGGYGYTF.

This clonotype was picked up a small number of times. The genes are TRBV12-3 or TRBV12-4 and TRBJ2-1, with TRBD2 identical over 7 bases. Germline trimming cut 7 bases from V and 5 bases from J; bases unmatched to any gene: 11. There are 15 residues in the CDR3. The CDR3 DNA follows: TGTGCCAGCAATATAGCGGGCCTGGGACACAATGAGCAGTTCTTC. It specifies CASNIAGLGHNEQFF.

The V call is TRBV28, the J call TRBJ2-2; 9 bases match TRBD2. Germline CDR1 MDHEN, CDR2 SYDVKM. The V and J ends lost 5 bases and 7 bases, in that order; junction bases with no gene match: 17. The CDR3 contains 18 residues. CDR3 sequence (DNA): TGTGCCAGCAGTCCGACGACTTGGGGTAGCGGGAGTGTCGGGGAGCTGTTTTTT. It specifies CASSPTTWGSGSVGELFF.

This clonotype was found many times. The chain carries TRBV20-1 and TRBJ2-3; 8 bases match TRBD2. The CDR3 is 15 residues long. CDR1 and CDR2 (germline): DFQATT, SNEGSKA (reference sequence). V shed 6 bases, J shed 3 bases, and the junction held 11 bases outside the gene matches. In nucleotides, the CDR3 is TGCAGTGCCCCAAGGGTTGCGGGGGGAACAGATACGCAGTATTTT. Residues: CSAPRVAGGTDTQYF.

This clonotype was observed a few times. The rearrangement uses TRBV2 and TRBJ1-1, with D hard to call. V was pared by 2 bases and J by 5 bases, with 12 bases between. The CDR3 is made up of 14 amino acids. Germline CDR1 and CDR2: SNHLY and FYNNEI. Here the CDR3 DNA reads TGTGCCAGCAGTGAACCAGTGGTGGGGACTGAAGCTTTCTTT. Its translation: CASSEPVVGTEAFF.

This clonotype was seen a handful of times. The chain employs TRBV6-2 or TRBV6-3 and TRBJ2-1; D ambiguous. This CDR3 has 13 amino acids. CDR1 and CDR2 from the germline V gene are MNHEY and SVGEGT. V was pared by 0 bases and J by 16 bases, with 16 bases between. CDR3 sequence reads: CASSYSASRMSFF. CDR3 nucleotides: TGTGCCAGCAGTTACTCGGCTTCCAGGATGTCATTCTTC.

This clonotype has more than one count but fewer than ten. In DNA form, the CDR3 reads TGTGCCACCCGTGGGACAGGGGCCACCGGGGAGCTGTTTTTT. It codes for CATRGTGATGELFF. V and J are TRBV24-1 and TRBJ2-2; 10 positions agree with TRBD1. CDR1 KGHDR and CDR2 SFDVKD come from the germline V gene. This CDR3 region has 14 residues. J gave up 4 bases and V 9 bases, and 4 bases lay outside the gene matches.

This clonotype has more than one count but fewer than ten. CDR3 nucleotides: TGTGCCAGCAGCTTAGGGGCCCGGTACGAGCAGTACTTC. Translation gives CASSLGARYEQYF. The V call is TRBV11-2, the J call TRBJ2-7; D not certain. Per the germline V gene, CDR1 is SGHAT and CDR2 is FQNNGV. The CDR3 loop spans 13 amino acids. V lost 1 base to trimming and J lost 4 bases, with 8 bases between them.

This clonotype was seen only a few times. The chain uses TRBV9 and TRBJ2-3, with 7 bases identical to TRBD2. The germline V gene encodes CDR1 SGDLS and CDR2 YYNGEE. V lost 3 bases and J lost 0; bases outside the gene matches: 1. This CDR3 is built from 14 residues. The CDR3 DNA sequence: TGTGCCAGCAGCGATAGCGGGAGCACAGATACGCAGTATTTT. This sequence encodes CASSDSGSTDTQYF. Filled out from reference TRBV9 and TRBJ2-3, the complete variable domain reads DSGVTQTPKHLITATGQRVTLRCSPRSGDLSVYWYQQSLDQGLQFLIQYYNGEERAKGNILERFSAQQFPDLHSELNLSSLELGDSALYFCASSDSGSTDTQYFGPGTRLTVL.

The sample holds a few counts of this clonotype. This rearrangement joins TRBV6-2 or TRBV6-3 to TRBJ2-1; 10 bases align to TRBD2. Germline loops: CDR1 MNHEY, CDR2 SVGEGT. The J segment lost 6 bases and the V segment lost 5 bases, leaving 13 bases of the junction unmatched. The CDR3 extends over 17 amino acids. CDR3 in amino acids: CASSDNLGTSALNEQFF. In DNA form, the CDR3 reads TGTGCCAGCAGTGATAACCTCGGGACTAGCGCCCTCAATGAGCAGTTCTTC.

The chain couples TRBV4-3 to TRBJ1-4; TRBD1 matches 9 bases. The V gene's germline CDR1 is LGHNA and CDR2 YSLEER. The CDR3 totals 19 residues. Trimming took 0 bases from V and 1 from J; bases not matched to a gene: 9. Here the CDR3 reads CASSQDRTGVLVTNEKLFF. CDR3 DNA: TGCGCCAGCAGCCAAGATCGGACAGGGGTTTTGGTAACTAATGAAAAACTGTTTTTT.

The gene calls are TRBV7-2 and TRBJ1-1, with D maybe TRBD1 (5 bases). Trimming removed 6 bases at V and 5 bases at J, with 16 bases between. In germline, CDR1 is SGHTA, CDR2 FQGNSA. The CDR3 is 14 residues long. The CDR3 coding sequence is TGTGCCAGCAGAACCACCCCGCAGGGAACTGAAGCTTTCTTT. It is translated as CASRTTPQGTEAFF.

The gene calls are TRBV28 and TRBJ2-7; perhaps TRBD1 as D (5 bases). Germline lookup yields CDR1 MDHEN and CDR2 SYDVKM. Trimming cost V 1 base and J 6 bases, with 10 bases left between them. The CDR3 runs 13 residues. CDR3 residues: CASSLSGKSEQYF. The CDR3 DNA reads TGTGCCAGCAGTTTATCAGGGAAGAGCGAGCAGTACTTC.

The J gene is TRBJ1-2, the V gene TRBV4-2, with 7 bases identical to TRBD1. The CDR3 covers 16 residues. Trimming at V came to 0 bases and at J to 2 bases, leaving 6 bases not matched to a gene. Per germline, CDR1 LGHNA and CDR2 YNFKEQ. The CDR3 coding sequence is TGTGCCAGCAGCCAAGATCATGGGGGACAGAACTATGGCTACACCTTC. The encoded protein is CASSQDHGGQNYGYTF.